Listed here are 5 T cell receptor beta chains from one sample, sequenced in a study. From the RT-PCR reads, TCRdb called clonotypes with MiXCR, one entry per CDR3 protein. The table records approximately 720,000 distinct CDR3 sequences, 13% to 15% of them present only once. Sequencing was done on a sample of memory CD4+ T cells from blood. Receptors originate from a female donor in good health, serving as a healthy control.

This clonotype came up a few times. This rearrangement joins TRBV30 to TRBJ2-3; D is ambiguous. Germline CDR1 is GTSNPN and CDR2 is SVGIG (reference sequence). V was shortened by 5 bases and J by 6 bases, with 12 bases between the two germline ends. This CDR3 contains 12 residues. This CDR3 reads CAWGRRTDTQYF. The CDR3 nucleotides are TGTGCCTGGGGCCGCCGAACGGATACGCAGTATTTT.

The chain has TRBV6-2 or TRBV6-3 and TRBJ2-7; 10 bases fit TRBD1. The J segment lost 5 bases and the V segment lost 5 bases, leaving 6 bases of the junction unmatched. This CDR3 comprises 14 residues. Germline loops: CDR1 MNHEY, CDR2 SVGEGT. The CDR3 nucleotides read TGTGCCAGCAGTCGACAGGGGGCTTTACACGAGCAGTACTTC. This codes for CASSRQGALHEQYF.

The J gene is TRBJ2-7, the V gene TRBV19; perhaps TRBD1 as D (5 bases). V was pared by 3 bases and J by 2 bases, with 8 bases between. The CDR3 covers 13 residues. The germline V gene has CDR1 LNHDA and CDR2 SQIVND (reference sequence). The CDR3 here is CASSMSGTYEQYF. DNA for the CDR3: TGTGCCAGTAGTATGTCAGGGACCTACGAGCAGTACTTC.

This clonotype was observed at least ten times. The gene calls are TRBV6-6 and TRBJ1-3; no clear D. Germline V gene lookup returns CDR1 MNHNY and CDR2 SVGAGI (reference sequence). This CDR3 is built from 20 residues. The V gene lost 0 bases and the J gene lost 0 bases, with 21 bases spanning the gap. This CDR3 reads CASSYSSSSGGLYSGNTIYF. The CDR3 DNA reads TGTGCCAGCAGTTACTCGAGTTCTTCGGGAGGCCTCTACTCTGGAAACACCATATATTTT.

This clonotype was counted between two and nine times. The CDR3 sequence: CASSTRSSGGGEQFF. DNA of the CDR3: TGTGCCAGCAGCACCCGCAGTAGCGGGGGGGGTGAGCAGTTCTTC. V gene TRBV7-2 combines with J gene TRBJ2-1; the match to TRBD2 covers 11 bases. The J segment lost 9 bases and the V segment lost 5 bases, leaving 9 bases of the junction unmatched. Germline V gives CDR1 SGHTA, CDR2 FQGNSA. This CDR3 is built from 15 residues.